This TCR beta chain came from a study of cytomegalovirus exposure and HLA in healthy donors. The wider study: As released early, the data held 80 million to 90 million unique TCRs from HLA-typed donors. Study-wide points: Whilst most TCR sequences proved rare, a subset of public TCRs occurred across many donors. Among donors in an Asian-associated ancestry cluster, a later analysis reportedly found fewer N-insertions than the roughly 700-donor mean.

With regard to this clone: Its antigen remains unidentified.

Both 60 Vbeta primers and 13 Jbeta primers went into the PCR. Assay used: immunoSEQ multiplex PCR; TCRdb lists only in-frame clones, some missing. The sample has around 190,000 clones, around 87% seen once. In germline, CDR1 is MNHEY, CDR2 SVGAGI. The CDR3 is 13 residues long. Trimming stripped 11 bases from V and 6 bases from J, with 17 bases between. The chain recombines TRBV6-5 with TRBJ1-5; possibly TRBD1 for D (5 bases). Sequencing used PBMCs. This sequence originates from a woman aged 18-29 years in good health and CMV-seronegative. CDR3 amino acids: CAVWGGLGQPQHF. The CDR3 coding sequence is TGTGCCGTTTGGGGGGGGTTAGGTCAGCCCCAGCATTTT.